This is a list of T cell receptor beta chains from one sample in a study of human T cells and chemical hapten exposure. TCRdb fed the RACE reads into MiXCR, producing one record per CDR3 protein. The sample lists some 400,000 distinct CDR3 sequences; more than 4.5% were seen once. The source was whole blood, collected in connection with sensitization to the hapten diphenylcyclopropenone (DPC). The receptors here all came from a woman aged 50 to 60 with alopecia areata. Some clones in this sample may be carry-over from other donors' samples. Both conserved end residues are part of each CDR3.

V,J,CDR3
TRBV4-2,TRBJ2-7,CASSPQGEVGEQYF
TRBV10-3,TRBJ2-3,CAISESAGPDTQYF
TRBV27,TRBJ2-1,CASRIGGPTYNEQFF
TRBV2,TRBJ1-2,CASSEGHLRGYTF
TRBV20-1,TRBJ1-1,CSTKVGDTEAFF
TRBV5-6,TRBJ1-1,CASSLVGAGAEAFF
TRBV27,TRBJ1-5,CASKRDSSSNQPQHF
TRBV2,TRBJ2-3,CASRRTSGRVTDTQYF
TRBV5-1,TRBJ2-5,CASSLAGRVDETQYF
TRBV5-1,TRBJ1-2,CASSFTGGSYGYTF
TRBV7-9,TRBJ1-2,CASSPRMGVANYGYTF
TRBV12-3/TRBV12-4,TRBJ2-3,CASSNTGAADTQYF
TRBV7-2,TRBJ2-7,CASSSASRQGYYEQYF
TRBV28,TRBJ2-2,CASSLPGVGTGELFF
TRBV9,TRBJ2-4,CASSQTRAAKNIQYF
TRBV13,TRBJ2-3,CASSADDRGHSTDTQYF
TRBV12-3/TRBV12-4,TRBJ2-1,CASSFPLTSSKPNEQFF
TRBV19,TRBJ2-1,CASSIDIAGEQFF
TRBV10-1,TRBJ2-7,CASSIGLAGGEQYF
TRBV7-2,TRBJ2-6,CASSLDSRGLGGANVLTF
TRBV3-1,TRBJ2-4,CASSQDRAGNIQYF
TRBV4-2,TRBJ2-1,CASSQGSGGVYNEQFF
TRBV7-2,TRBJ2-3,CASSLSARYTDTQYF
TRBV27,TRBJ2-7,CASRGTLLYEQYF
TRBV12-3/TRBV12-4,TRBJ2-1,CASSFNGNEQFF
TRBV27,TRBJ2-7,CASSFTGKYEQYF
TRBV9,TRBJ1-6,CASSVLDSNSPLHF
TRBV12-3/TRBV12-4,TRBJ1-2,CASTSGTEGFYGYTF
TRBV9,TRBJ1-2,CASSLEVVTDYGYTF
TRBV7-2,TRBJ2-1,CASSRISGGSPFF